These T cell receptor beta chains were read from a single sample in a study of shared clonotypes between healthy human individuals. Using immunoSEQ multiplex PCR, the repertoire was profiled, and TCRdb retains in-frame clones only, with some absent. The sample carries 2 million to 2.5 million clones, about 95% recorded once. The sequenced sample was naive CD8+ T cells sorted from blood. These receptor sequences come from a man aged 18 to 30 in good health. Each CDR3 is given with its conserved first and last residue. D genes are given only for firm matches. Expanded clones are given a class, and other clones once, few, many or no size at all.

j_gene | d_gene | abundance | v_gene | CDR3aa | CDR3nt
TRBJ2-5 | - | - | TRBV6-5 | CASSGGASEETQYF | TGTGCCAGCAGTGGGGGGGCATCTGAGGAGACCCAGTACTTC
TRBJ1-2 | - | few | TRBV19 | CASTDHGLGQGHYGYTF | TGTGCCAGTACCGACCACGGCTTAGGGCAGGGCCACTATGGCTACACCTTC
TRBJ2-3 | - | - | TRBV4-3 | CASSLREVDTQYF | TGCGCCAGCAGCCTCAGGGAGGTTGATACGCAGTATTTT
TRBJ2-2 | - | - | TRBV11-2 | CASSLEASGELFF | TGTGCCAGCAGCTTAGAGGCTTCCGGGGAGCTGTTTTTT
TRBJ2-7 | - | - | TRBV4-1 | CASSQVSGALSYEQYF | TGCGCCAGCAGCCAAGTATCCGGCGCTCTCTCCTACGAGCAGTACTTC
TRBJ2-1 | TRBD1 | - | TRBV19 | CASSSEGAGGRKNEQFF | TGTGCCAGTAGTTCTGAGGGAGCAGGGGGCCGGAAAAATGAGCAGTTCTTC
TRBJ1-3 | - | - | TRBV27 | CASSPVGFGNTIYF | TGTGCCAGCAGCCCTGTGGGTTTTGGAAACACCATATATTTT
TRBJ2-1 | - | - | TRBV5-1 | CASTTGPYFNEQFF | TGCGCCAGCACCACCGGGCCGTACTTCAATGAGCAGTTCTTC
TRBJ2-2 | - | - | TRBV29-1 | CSVERGSDTGELFF | TGCAGCGTTGAAAGGGGTTCGGACACCGGGGAGCTGTTTTTT
TRBJ1-5 | - | - | TRBV19 | CASSQVGQGSQPQHF | TGTGCCAGTAGCCAAGTCGGGCAGGGTAGTCAGCCCCAGCATTTT
TRBJ2-7 | - | - | TRBV27 | CASKQGPNYEQYF | TGTGCCAGCAAACAGGGCCCTAACTACGAGCAGTACTTC
TRBJ2-1 | - | - | TRBV7-2 | CASSLHVRGEQFF | TGTGCCAGCAGCTTACACGTTCGGGGTGAGCAGTTCTTC
TRBJ2-3 | - | - | TRBV10-3 | CAITGETDTQYF | TGTGCCATCACCGGCGAGACAGATACGCAGTATTTT
TRBJ1-1 | TRBD1 | - | TRBV6-6 | CASSYSGQGFTEAFF | TGTGCCAGCAGTTACTCCGGACAGGGCTTCACTGAAGCTTTCTTT
TRBJ2-1 | TRBD2 | - | TRBV30 | CAWSVLLSGRYNEQFF | TGTGCCTGGAGTGTACTATTATCCGGGAGGTACAATGAGCAGTTCTTC
TRBJ2-2 | - | - | TRBV19 | CASSILRDNGNTGELFF | TGTGCCAGTAGTATACTTCGGGACAACGGGAACACCGGGGAGCTGTTTTTT
TRBJ2-2 | - | - | TRBV27 | CASSILENTGELFF | TGTGCCAGCAGTATCCTAGAGAACACCGGGGAGCTGTTTTTT
TRBJ2-1 | TRBD2 | - | TRBV9 | CASSDGGSYNEQFF | TGTGCCAGCAGCGATGGCGGGAGTTACAATGAGCAGTTCTTC
TRBJ1-1 | TRBD1 | - | TRBV6-1 | CASSVDRASTEAFF | TGTGCCAGCAGTGTGGACAGGGCTAGCACTGAAGCTTTCTTT
TRBJ2-7 | - | - | TRBV7-9 | CASSAVGSETYEQYF | TGTGCCAGCAGCGCCGTGGGTAGCGAAACCTACGAGCAGTACTTC
TRBJ1-1 | - | - | TRBV30 | CAWSVGSTEAFF | TGTGCCTGGAGTGTAGGAAGCACTGAAGCTTTCTTT
TRBJ2-7 | TRBD1 | few | TRBV10-1 | CASSEGTDSYEQYF | TGCGCCAGCAGTGAGGGGACAGATTCCTACGAGCAGTACTTC
TRBJ2-7 | - | - | TRBV7-8 | CASSLGVGVIYEQYF | TGTGCCAGCAGCTTGGGAGTGGGGGTGATTTACGAGCAGTACTTC
TRBJ2-7 | TRBD2 | once | TRBV5-4 | CASSSGLAGGPYEQYF | TGTGCCAGCAGCTCGGGACTAGCGGGAGGGCCCTACGAGCAGTACTTC
TRBJ2-2 | TRBD1 | - | TRBV5-1 | CASSLLQGAQITGELFF | TGCGCCAGCAGCTTGTTACAGGGGGCGCAGATCACCGGGGAGCTGTTTTTT
TRBJ1-2 | TRBD1 | - | TRBV4-1 | CASSPPPGQGIHGYTF | TGCGCCAGCAGCCCCCCCCCGGGACAGGGGATCCATGGCTACACCTTC
TRBJ1-5 | - | - | TRBV2 | CASSEGIAGAQPQHF | TGTGCCAGCAGTGAAGGGATTGCCGGGGCTCAGCCCCAGCATTTT
TRBJ2-1 | TRBD2 | once | TRBV6-5 | CASSALAGGYNEQFF | TGTGCCAGCAGCGCTCTAGCGGGAGGTTACAATGAGCAGTTCTTC
TRBJ1-6 | - | - | TRBV4-1 | CASSQLEGSYNSPLHF | TGCGCCAGCAGCCAATTGGAGGGGTCCTATAATTCACCCCTCCACTTT
TRBJ2-7 | - | - | TRBV6-6 | CASSYAGLHYEQYF | TGTGCCAGCAGTTACGCGGGACTCCACTACGAGCAGTACTTC
TRBJ2-1 | TRBD2 | - | TRBV27 | CASSHGLAGVEQFF | TGTGCCAGCAGTCACGGACTAGCGGGGGTTGAGCAGTTCTTC
TRBJ2-1 | TRBD2 | once | TRBV2 | CASSVLAGGNNEQFF | TGTGCCAGCAGTGTACTAGCGGGGGGGAACAATGAGCAGTTCTTC
TRBJ2-3 | - | - | TRBV27 | CASSLEWADTQYF | TGTGCCAGCAGTCTTGAATGGGCAGATACGCAGTATTTT
TRBJ1-1 | - | - | TRBV7-9 | CASSWGEGVRTEAFF | TGTGCCAGCAGCTGGGGGGAGGGGGTTAGAACTGAAGCTTTCTTT
TRBJ1-1 | - | - | TRBV19 | CASGGYAEAFF | TGTGCCAGTGGGGGTTATGCTGAAGCTTTCTTT
TRBJ1-4 | - | - | TRBV30 | CASTLGGANEKLFF | TGTGCCTCGACCCTGGGGGGGGCTAATGAAAAACTGTTTTTT
TRBJ2-3 | - | - | TRBV6-5 | CASSGVRGTDTQYF | TGTGCCAGCAGTGGAGTCCGGGGCACAGATACGCAGTATTTT
TRBJ2-7 | TRBD2 | - | TRBV27 | CASRVAGGPSYEQYF | TGTGCCAGCAGGGTAGCGGGAGGGCCGTCCTACGAGCAGTACTTC
TRBJ2-7 | - | - | TRBV7-9 | CASSSAREQYF | TGTGCCAGCAGCTCCGCGCGCGAGCAGTACTTC
TRBJ2-5 | - | - | TRBV2 | CASGQVGGAEETQYF | TGTGCCAGCGGTCAGGTTGGGGGGGCGGAGGAGACCCAGTACTTC
TRBJ2-1 | TRBD2 | - | TRBV4-3 | CASSQDGREGSYNEQFF | TGCGCCAGCAGCCAAGATGGGCGGGAGGGTTCCTACAATGAGCAGTTCTTC
TRBJ2-1 | - | - | TRBV19 | CASSIMYNEQFF | TGTGCCAGTAGTATAATGTACAATGAGCAGTTCTTC